Each of the 24 T cell receptor beta chains below was sequenced from the same sample in a study of shared clonotypes between healthy human individuals. TCRdb keeps only in-frame clones here, not all; method: immunoSEQ multiplex PCR. This table holds around 1,000,000 clones, approximately 80% found once. Sequencing was performed on memory CD4+ T cells from PBMCs. The subset: CD45RA-negative fraction. Every receptor here comes from a young man in good health. Some clones in this sample may be carry-over from other donors' samples.

The rearrangement links TRBV2 to TRBJ2-1; D is tentatively TRBD1 or TRBD2 (5 bases each). The germline V gene encodes CDR1 SNHLY and CDR2 FYNNEI. The V gene lost 8 bases and the J gene lost 4 bases, with 15 bases spanning the gap. CDR3 length: 14 amino acids. The CDR3, as DNA: TGTGCCAGCTGCCGGGGCCCCGAATACAATGAGCAGTTCTTC. Translation gives CASCRGPEYNEQFF.

This clone was seen only once. The rearrangement uses TRBV18 and TRBJ2-2; D unresolved. The germline V gene has CDR1 KGHSH and CDR2 LQKENI. The ends were cut back, 0 bases at V and 5 bases at J, with 13 bases in the middle. The CDR3 covers 16 residues. CDR3 sequence: CASSPPPPSKTGELFF. In DNA form, the CDR3 reads TGTGCCAGCTCACCACCACCGCCTTCCAAAACCGGGGAGCTGTTTTTT. Combining the CDR3 with reference TRBV18 and TRBJ2-2 gives the whole variable domain NAGVMQNPRHLVRRRGQEARLRCSPMKGHSHVYWYRQLPEEGLKFMVYLQKENIIDESGMPKERFSAEFPKEGPSILRIQQVVRGDSAAYFCASSPPPPSKTGELFFGEGSRLTVL.

The chain combines TRBV2 with TRBJ2-2; 7 positions agree with TRBD2. The trim removed 3 bases at V and 0 bases at J, leaving 1 base unmatched. Germline loops: CDR1 SNHLY, CDR2 FYNNEI. The CDR3 has 15 amino acids. The CDR3 loop is CASSEGLPNTGELFF. CDR3 DNA sequence: TGTGCCAGCAGTGAGGGACTACCGAACACCGGGGAGCTGTTTTTT.

The table lists this clone with a count of one. Other DNA sequences in the same sample also yield this CDR3. The genes are TRBV7-2 and TRBJ2-3; D unresolved. The length of the CDR3 is 14 residues. Trimming cost V 3 bases and J 0 bases, with 7 bases left between them. The germline V gene has CDR1 SGHTA and CDR2 FQGNSA. The CDR3 DNA follows: TGTGCCAGCAGCTTGGGCCGGAGCACAGATACGCAGTATTTT. Encoded protein: CASSLGRSTDTQYF.

V and J are TRBV6-5 and TRBJ2-7; 8 bases line up with TRBD1. Germline assignment: CDR1 MNHEY and CDR2 SVGAGI. The V segment lost 2 bases and the J segment 13 bases; nucleotides outside the gene matches: 13. The CDR3 covers 14 residues. CDR3 amino acids: CASSYPSQGAPLYF. The CDR3 DNA sequence: TGTGCCAGCAGTTACCCCAGTCAGGGGGCCCCCTTATACTTC.

V usage is TRBV7-3 and J usage is TRBJ2-7; D is uncertain. V gave up 1 base and J gave up 2 bases, with 12 bases separating them. Germline loops: CDR1 SGHTA, CDR2 FQGTGA. The CDR3 totals 15 residues. The CDR3 here is CASSLNPGAAYEQYF. CDR3 in DNA: TGTGCCAGCAGCTTAAACCCCGGTGCAGCCTACGAGCAGTACTTC. The entire variable domain, with the rest obtained from reference TRBV7-3 and TRBJ2-7, is as follows: GAGVSQTPSNKVTEKGKYVELRCDPISGHTALYWYRQSLGQGPEFLIYFQGTGAADDSGLPNDRFFAVRPEGSVSTLKIQRTERGDSAVYLCASSLNPGAAYEQYFGPGTRLTVT.

The V and J genes are TRBV6-1 and TRBJ1-1; maybe TRBD1 (6 bases). Looked up from germline, CDR1 is MNHNS and CDR2 is SASEGT. This CDR3 is built from 15 residues. V lost 2 bases and J 0 bases, leaving 10 bases between the germline ends. The CDR3 spells CASSEIGGLNTEAFF. The CDR3 DNA sequence: TGTGCCAGCAGTGAAATCGGGGGCCTGAACACTGAAGCTTTCTTT.

This chain connects TRBV11-2 to TRBJ1-1; 7 nucleotides agree with TRBD1. V trimming: 2 bases; J trimming: 3 bases; junction bases outside the gene matches: 6. CDR3 length equals 15 residues. Germline values: CDR1 SGHAT, CDR2 FQNNGV. Here the CDR3 reads CASSLRQGGDTEAFF. The CDR3 nucleotides read TGTGCCAGCAGCTTAAGACAGGGTGGGGACACTGAAGCTTTCTTT.

CDR3 in DNA: TGTGCCAGCGTGAGACTAGCCGTGACGCAGTATTTT. This codes for CASVRLAVTQYF. The chain employs TRBV2 and TRBJ2-3; TRBD2 matches 7 bases. Losses at the gene ends were 8 bases for V and 9 bases for J; bases not matched to a gene: 8. CDR1 and CDR2 from the germline V gene are SNHLY and FYNNEI. CDR3 length: 12 residues.

This chain connects TRBV6-1 to TRBJ1-5; no firm D call. This CDR3 contains 13 residues. V was shortened by 3 bases and J by 8 bases, with 11 bases between the two germline ends. Germline V gene sequence: CDR1 MNHNS, CDR2 SASEGT. CDR3 coding DNA: TGTGCCAGCAGTGAGCGATACCTAGAGCCCCAGCATTTT. As protein: CASSERYLEPQHF.

This clone was seen repeatedly, ten times or more. The gene calls are TRBV9 and TRBJ2-2, with TRBD1 as a possible D gene (5 bases). The CDR3 consists of 14 residues. Germline loops: CDR1 SGDLS, CDR2 YYNGEE. Deletions cut 1 base from V and 5 bases from J, with 9 bases between. The CDR3 loop reads CASSVQGKTGELFF. The CDR3 nucleotides read TGTGCCAGCAGCGTACAGGGAAAAACCGGGGAGCTGTTTTTT. The whole variable domain, filled in from reference TRBV9 and TRBJ2-2, reads DSGVTQTPKHLITATGQRVTLRCSPRSGDLSVYWYQQSLDQGLQFLIQYYNGEERAKGNILERFSAQQFPDLHSELNLSSLELGDSALYFCASSVQGKTGELFFGEGSRLTVL.

This sequence joins TRBV5-8 and TRBJ2-3, with D unresolved. The CDR3 consists of 14 residues. V was cut by 2 bases and J by 1 base, with 8 bases left in between. CDR1 and CDR2 from the germline V gene are SGHTS and YDEGEE. CDR3 sequence reads: CASSFSRGTDTQYF. Here the CDR3 DNA reads TGTGCCAGCAGCTTTTCCCGGGGCACAGATACGCAGTATTTT.

The gene calls are TRBV27 and TRBJ1-1; D is unclear. Trimming removed 0 bases at V and 6 bases at J, with 20 bases between. There are 17 residues in the CDR3. Germline CDR1 reads MNHEY; CDR2 reads SMNVEV (reference sequence). This chain's CDR3 is CASSLSMRPLNNPEAFF. The CDR3, as DNA: TGTGCCAGCAGTTTATCGATGCGACCCCTGAACAATCCTGAAGCTTTCTTT.

V usage is TRBV2 and J usage is TRBJ2-3, with 11 bases matching TRBD1. Germline V gene sequence: CDR1 SNHLY, CDR2 FYNNEI. There are 15 residues in the CDR3. Unmatched junction bases numbered 2, after V lost 3 bases and J lost 3 bases. This CDR3 is CASSEGTGGTDTQYF. Written as DNA, the CDR3 is TGTGCCAGCAGTGAGGGGACAGGGGGAACAGATACGCAGTATTTT.

This clone was seen a few times. CDR3 sequence (DNA): TGCGCCAGCAGCCAAGAGCAGGGCAGAACCACAGATACGCAGTATTTT. Its protein product is CASSQEQGRTTDTQYF. The J gene is TRBJ2-3, the V gene TRBV4-3; possibly TRBD1 for D (5 bases). Trimming stripped 0 bases from V and 2 bases from J, with 12 bases between. The length of the CDR3 is 16 residues. Germline V gives CDR1 LGHNA, CDR2 YSLEER.

The chain joins TRBV28 to TRBJ1-1; D remains unclear. The CDR3 sequence is 14 residues long. V lost 4 bases, J lost 1 base, and 10 bases lay in between. CDR1 and CDR2 from the germline V gene are MDHEN and SYDVKM. CDR3 nucleotides: TGTGCCAGCAGTTCCCTTGTAGGGAACACTGAAGCTTTCTTT. This gives the protein CASSSLVGNTEAFF.

The sample holds one count of this clone. The chain recombines TRBV7-8 with TRBJ2-3, with a tentative D call TRBD1 (5 bases). The CDR3 totals 14 residues. Germline V gene data show CDR1 as SGHVS and CDR2 as FQNEAQ. The V and J ends lost 11 bases and 1 base respectively, with 16 bases between them. This CDR3 is CAWGQNRGTDTQYF. CDR3 bases: TGTGCCTGGGGCCAGAATCGGGGCACAGATACGCAGTATTTT.

The chain carries TRBV28 and TRBJ1-1; 9 nucleotides agree with TRBD1. The V gene end was trimmed by 6 bases and the J gene end by 5 bases; junction bases not matched to a gene: 7. The germline gives CDR1 MDHEN, CDR2 SYDVKM. CDR3 length: 14 residues. Written as DNA, the CDR3 is TGTGCCAGCAGACCCGCGACAGGGGGTACTGAAGCTTTCTTT. It is translated as CASRPATGGTEAFF.

This chain joins TRBV7-7 and TRBJ2-1; 10 bases fit TRBD2. The V gene end was trimmed by 5 bases and the J gene end by 3 bases; junction bases not matched to a gene: 7. The V gene's germline CDR1 is SSHAT and CDR2 FNYEAQ (reference sequence). The CDR3 has 16 residues. The CDR3 loop is CASSPVAGGVYNEQFF. The CDR3 DNA reads TGTGCCAGCAGCCCCGTAGCGGGAGGAGTCTACAATGAGCAGTTCTTC.

This clone appeared once. This sequence joins TRBV5-1 and TRBJ2-5; D is unclear. Trimming shortened V by 4 bases and J by 2 bases, and 12 bases separated the two germline ends. The CDR3 runs 14 residues. CDR1 SGHRS and CDR2 YFSETQ come from the germline V gene. DNA for the CDR3: TGCGCCAGCAGCCCTCTGACTCGTCAAGAGACCCAGTACTTC. Translating it yields CASSPLTRQETQYF. The full variable domain, in which reference TRBV5-1 and TRBJ2-5 provide the parts outside the CDR3, is KAGVTQTPRYLIKTRGQQVTLSCSPISGHRSVSWYQQTPGQGLQFLFEYFSETQRNKGNFPGRFSGRQFSNSRSEMNVSTLELGDSALYLCASSPLTRQETQYFGPGTRLLVL.

This rearrangement joins TRBV11-3 to TRBJ2-7, with D possibly matching TRBD2 (5 bases). CDR1 and CDR2 from the germline V gene are SGHNT and YENEEA. Trimming removed 1 base from V and 3 bases from J, with 10 bases in between. This CDR3 region has 14 residues. The CDR3 protein is CASSLGGLGYEQYF. CDR3 in DNA: TGTGCCAGCAGCTTAGGAGGACTTGGCTACGAGCAGTACTTC.

In this sample, this clone turned up a few times. The chain links TRBV11-2 to TRBJ2-4; 7 bases line up with TRBD1. CDR3 length: 13 residues. V was clipped by 5 bases and J by 12 bases; unmatched bases: 10. Germline loops: CDR1 SGHAT, CDR2 FQNNGV. CDR3 in DNA: TGTGCCAGCAGCGGGTTGGACAGGTGGGGTCAGTACTTC. It translates to CASSGLDRWGQYF.

This chain joins TRBV30 and TRBJ2-3; no clear D. The CDR3 covers 15 residues. V dropped 4 bases and J dropped 5 bases, with 19 bases sitting between them. CDR1 GTSNPN and CDR2 SVGIG come from the germline V gene (reference sequence). In nucleotides, the CDR3 is TGTGCCTGGAACGGGCTGACGGGCCGAGGAGATACGCAGTATTTT. The encoded protein is CAWNGLTGRGDTQYF.

The chain joins TRBV28 to TRBJ1-2, with a tentative D call TRBD1 (6 bases). Germline V gives CDR1 MDHEN, CDR2 SYDVKM. Trimming shortened V by 1 base and J by 6 bases, and 12 bases separated the two germline ends. The CDR3 length is 14 residues. The CDR3 protein is CASSLYRGLDGYTF. In DNA, the CDR3 is TGTGCCAGCAGTTTATATAGGGGGTTAGATGGCTACACCTTC.